The next 7 T cell receptor beta chains were all read from a single sample in a study of identical twins. TCRdb re-analysed the 5' RACE reads in MiXCR, keeping a single row per CDR3 protein. There are 1.5 million or so distinct CDR3 sequences in the sample; about 32% occur only once, and 0.25% to 0.3% lies in the top ten. Sequencing input: cord blood. The receptors shown here come from a newborn girl in good health.

The gene calls are TRBV13 and TRBJ1-2; the match to TRBD1 covers 9 bases. The junction had 4 bases not matched to a gene; V was cut back by 5 bases and J by 3 bases. Germline values: CDR1 PRHDT, CDR2 FYEKMQ (reference sequence). The CDR3 is made up of 14 amino acids. CDR3 loop: CASSTGTGYYGYTF. CDR3 DNA sequence: TGTGCCAGCAGCACCGGGACAGGGTACTATGGCTACACCTTC.

This clonotype was observed a few times. The chain joins TRBV11-2 to TRBJ2-1; 9 nucleotides line up with TRBD2. The CDR3 spans 18 residues. Germline values: CDR1 SGHAT, CDR2 FQNNGV. With 0 bases clipped from V and 4 bases from J, the junction kept 10 bases outside the gene matches. CDR3 residues: CASSLDFRLAGLYNEQFF. CDR3 DNA: TGTGCCAGCAGCTTAGATTTTCGGCTAGCGGGGTTATACAATGAGCAGTTCTTC.

Regarding this clonotype: The junction and the germline gene differ at one end; a read error may be behind it. The rearrangement joins TRBV27 to TRBJ1-5; unclear D gene. The CDR3 has 14 residues. Per germline, CDR1 MNHEY and CDR2 SMNVEV (reference sequence). The CDR3 region has the DNA TGTGCCAGCAGTTTAGGAAGGAGCAGTCAGCCCCAGCATTTT. It encodes CASSLGRSSQPQHF.

This rearrangement joins TRBV5-1 to TRBJ1-1; perhaps TRBD1 as D (5 bases). The V end was cut by 2 bases, the J end by 5 bases, with 19 bases between. CDR3 length: 16 amino acids. Germline CDR1 is SGHRS and CDR2 is YFSETQ. The CDR3 bases are TGCGCCAGCAGCTTTGTTCCAGGGACGAGGGAAACTGAAGCTTTCTTT. Amino acids: CASSFVPGTRETEAFF.

The chain joins TRBV20-1 to TRBJ2-1, with D hard to call. Trimming took 0 bases from V and 9 from J, leaving 9 bases between them. There are 12 residues in the CDR3. Germline loops: CDR1 DFQATT, CDR2 SNEGSKA (reference sequence). CDR3: CSAREPPGEQFF. For the CDR3, the DNA is TGCAGTGCTAGAGAACCCCCGGGTGAGCAGTTCTTC.

This rearrangement joins TRBV2 to TRBJ1-4, with D tentatively TRBD1 (6 bases). CDR3 length: 15 residues. V dropped 6 bases and J dropped 5 bases, with 16 bases sitting between them. Germline V gives CDR1 SNHLY, CDR2 FYNNEI. The CDR3 sequence is CASRDGGRSNEKLFF. Here the CDR3 DNA reads TGTGCCAGCAGGGACGGGGGGCGGTCGAATGAAAAACTGTTTTTT.

The genes are TRBV10-3 and TRBJ1-5, with D perhaps matching TRBD1 (5 bases). V was clipped by 4 bases and J by 10 bases, with 8 bases between them. CDR3 size: 11 residues. Germline CDR1 and CDR2: ENHRY and SYGVKD. The CDR3 loop is CAISGGGPQHF. CDR3 DNA: TGTGCCATCAGTGGGGGGGGTCCCCAGCATTTT.